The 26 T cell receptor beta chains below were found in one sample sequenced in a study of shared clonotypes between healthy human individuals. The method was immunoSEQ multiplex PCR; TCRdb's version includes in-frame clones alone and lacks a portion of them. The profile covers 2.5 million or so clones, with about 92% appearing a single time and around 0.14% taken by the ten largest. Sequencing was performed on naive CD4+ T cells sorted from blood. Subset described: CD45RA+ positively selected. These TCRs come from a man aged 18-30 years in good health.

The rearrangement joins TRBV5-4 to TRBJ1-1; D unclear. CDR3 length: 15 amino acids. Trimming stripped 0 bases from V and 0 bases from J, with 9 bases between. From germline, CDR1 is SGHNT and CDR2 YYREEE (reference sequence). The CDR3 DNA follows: TGTGCCAGCAGCTTGGCACGCAATCTGAACACTGAAGCTTTCTTT. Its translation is CASSLARNLNTEAFF.

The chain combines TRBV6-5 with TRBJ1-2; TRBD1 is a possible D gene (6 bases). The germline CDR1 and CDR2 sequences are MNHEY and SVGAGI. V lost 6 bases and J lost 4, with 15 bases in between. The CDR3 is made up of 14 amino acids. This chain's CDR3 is CASSPITGSYGYTF. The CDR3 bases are TGTGCCAGCAGCCCGATAACAGGGAGCTATGGCTACACCTTC.

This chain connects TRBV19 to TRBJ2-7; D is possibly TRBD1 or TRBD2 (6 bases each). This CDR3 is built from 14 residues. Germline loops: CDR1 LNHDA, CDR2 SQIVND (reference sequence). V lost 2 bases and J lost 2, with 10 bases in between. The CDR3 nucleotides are TGTGCCAGTAGTATACGGGGGCGAACCTACGAGCAGTACTTC. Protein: CASSIRGRTYEQYF.

The CDR3 DNA reads TGCGCCAGCAGCCAAGATAAGGCAGGGATGGTGGAAAAACTGTTTTTT. Its translation is CASSQDKAGMVEKLFF. The V gene is TRBV4-3, the J gene TRBJ1-4, with a weak D call TRBD1 (5 bases). V was clipped by 0 bases and J by 8 bases, with 16 bases between them. The CDR3 loop spans 16 amino acids. The germline gives CDR1 LGHNA, CDR2 YSLEER.

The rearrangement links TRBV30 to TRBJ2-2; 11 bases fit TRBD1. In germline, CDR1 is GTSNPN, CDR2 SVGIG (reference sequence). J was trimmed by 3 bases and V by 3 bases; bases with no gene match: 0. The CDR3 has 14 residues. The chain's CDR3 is CAWRGQGDTGELFF. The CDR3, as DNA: TGTGCCTGGAGGGGACAGGGGGACACCGGGGAGCTGTTTTTT.

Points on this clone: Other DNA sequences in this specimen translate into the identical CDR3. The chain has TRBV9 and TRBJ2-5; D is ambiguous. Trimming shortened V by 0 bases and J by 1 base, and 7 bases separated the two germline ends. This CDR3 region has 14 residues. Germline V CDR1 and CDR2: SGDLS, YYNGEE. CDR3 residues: CASSVGGAQETQYF. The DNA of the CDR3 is TGTGCCAGCAGCGTAGGCGGCGCCCAAGAGACCCAGTACTTC.

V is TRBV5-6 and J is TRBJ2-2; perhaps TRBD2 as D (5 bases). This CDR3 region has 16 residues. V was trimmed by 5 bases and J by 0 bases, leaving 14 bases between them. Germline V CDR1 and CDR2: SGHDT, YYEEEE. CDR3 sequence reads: CASRIYSGTNTGELFF. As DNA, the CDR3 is TGTGCCAGCAGAATTTACAGCGGAACGAACACCGGGGAGCTGTTTTTT.

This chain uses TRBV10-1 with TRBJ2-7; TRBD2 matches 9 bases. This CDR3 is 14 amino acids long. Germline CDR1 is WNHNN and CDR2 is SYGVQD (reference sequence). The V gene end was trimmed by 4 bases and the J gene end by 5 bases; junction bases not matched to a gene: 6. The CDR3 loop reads CASSVREGSHEQYF. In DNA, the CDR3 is TGCGCCAGCAGTGTGCGGGAGGGATCCCACGAGCAGTACTTC.

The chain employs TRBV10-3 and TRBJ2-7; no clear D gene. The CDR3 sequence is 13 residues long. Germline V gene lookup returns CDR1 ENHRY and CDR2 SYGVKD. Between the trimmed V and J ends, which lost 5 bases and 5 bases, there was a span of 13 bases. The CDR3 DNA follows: TGTGCCATCAGTCAAGGATCACGCGACGAGCAGTACTTC. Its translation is CAISQGSRDEQYF.

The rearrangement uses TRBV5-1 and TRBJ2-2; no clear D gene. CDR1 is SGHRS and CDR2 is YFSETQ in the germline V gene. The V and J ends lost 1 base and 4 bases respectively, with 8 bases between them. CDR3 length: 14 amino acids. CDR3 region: CASSLSVFTGELFF. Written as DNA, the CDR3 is TGCGCCAGCAGCTTGTCCGTATTCACCGGGGAGCTGTTTTTT.

CDR3 sequence: CASSHETDLRDTEAFF. Here the CDR3 DNA reads TGCGCCAGCAGCCACGAAACGGACTTGAGGGACACTGAAGCTTTCTTT. J is TRBJ1-1 and V is TRBV4-1; D is unresolved. The CDR3 sequence is 16 residues long. The germline V and J ends were trimmed by 3 bases and 3 bases, with 17 bases remaining between them. CDR1 and CDR2 (germline): MGHRA, YSYEKL.

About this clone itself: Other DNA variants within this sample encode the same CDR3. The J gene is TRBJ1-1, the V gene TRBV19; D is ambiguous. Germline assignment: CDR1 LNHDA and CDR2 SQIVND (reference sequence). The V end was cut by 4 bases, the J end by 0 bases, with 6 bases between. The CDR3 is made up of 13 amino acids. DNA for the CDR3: TGTGCCAGTAGTACAACAGTGAACACTGAAGCTTTCTTT. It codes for CASSTTVNTEAFF.

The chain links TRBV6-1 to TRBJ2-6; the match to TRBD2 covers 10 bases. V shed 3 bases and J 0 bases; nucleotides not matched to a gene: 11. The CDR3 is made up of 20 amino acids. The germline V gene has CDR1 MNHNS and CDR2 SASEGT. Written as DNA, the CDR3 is TGTGCCAGCAGTGATTTTCCTAGCGGGAGTGTCAGCTCTGGGGCCAACGTCCTGACTTTC. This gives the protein CASSDFPSGSVSSGANVLTF.

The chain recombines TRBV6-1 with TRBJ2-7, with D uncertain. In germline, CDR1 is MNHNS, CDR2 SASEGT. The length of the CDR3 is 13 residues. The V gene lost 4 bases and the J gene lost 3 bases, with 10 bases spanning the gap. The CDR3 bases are TGTGCCAGCAGTGTCCGCATGAGCTACGAGCAGTACTTC. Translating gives CASSVRMSYEQYF.

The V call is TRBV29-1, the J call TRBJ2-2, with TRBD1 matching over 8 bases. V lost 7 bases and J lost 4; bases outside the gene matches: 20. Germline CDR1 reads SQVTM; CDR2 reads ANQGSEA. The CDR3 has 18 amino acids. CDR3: CSASGARGQNGGTGELFF. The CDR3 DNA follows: TGCAGCGCGTCTGGGGCCAGGGGGCAGAATGGTGGCACCGGGGAGCTGTTTTTT.

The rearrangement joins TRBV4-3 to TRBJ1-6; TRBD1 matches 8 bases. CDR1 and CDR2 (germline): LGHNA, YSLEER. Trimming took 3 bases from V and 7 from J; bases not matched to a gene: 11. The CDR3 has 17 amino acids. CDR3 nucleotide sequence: TGCGCCAGCAGCCATGGAGTGGGGACAGGCTTGAATTCACCCCTCCACTTT. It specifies CASSHGVGTGLNSPLHF.

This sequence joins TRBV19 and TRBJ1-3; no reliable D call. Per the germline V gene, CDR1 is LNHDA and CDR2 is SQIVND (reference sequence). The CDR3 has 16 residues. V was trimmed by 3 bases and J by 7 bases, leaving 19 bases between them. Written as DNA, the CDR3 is TGTGCCAGTAGTATTACAACGAGAGGTGCAATGAACACCATATATTTT. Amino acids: CASSITTRGAMNTIYF.

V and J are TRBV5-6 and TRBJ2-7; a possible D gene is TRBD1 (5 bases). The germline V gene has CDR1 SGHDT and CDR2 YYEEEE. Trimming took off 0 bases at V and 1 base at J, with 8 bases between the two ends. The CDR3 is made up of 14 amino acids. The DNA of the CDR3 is TGTGCCAGCAGCTTGGGACAGCATTCCTACGAGCAGTACTTC. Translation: CASSLGQHSYEQYF.

CDR3 in amino acids: CASRTALVGELFF. Written as DNA, the CDR3 is TGTGCCAGCAGGACAGCCTTGGTCGGGGAGCTGTTTTTT. The chain carries TRBV2 and TRBJ2-2; possible D gene TRBD1, 5 bases. CDR3 length: 13 amino acids. Germline CDR1 reads SNHLY; CDR2 reads FYNNEI. The V end lost 6 bases, the J end lost 7 bases, and 12 bases lay between the germline ends.

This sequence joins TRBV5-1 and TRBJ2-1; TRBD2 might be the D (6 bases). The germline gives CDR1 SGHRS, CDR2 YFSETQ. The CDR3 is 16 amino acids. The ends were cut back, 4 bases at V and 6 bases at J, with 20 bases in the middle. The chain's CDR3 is CASSPTGTGPGNEQFF. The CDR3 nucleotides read TGCGCCAGCAGCCCCACCGGGACTGGCCCAGGCAATGAGCAGTTCTTC.

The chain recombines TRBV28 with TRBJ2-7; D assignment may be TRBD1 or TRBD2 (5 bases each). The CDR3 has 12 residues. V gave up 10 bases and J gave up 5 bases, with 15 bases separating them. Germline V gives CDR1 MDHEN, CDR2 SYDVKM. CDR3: CATTGRRDEQYF. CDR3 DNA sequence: TGTGCCACGACGGGACGGCGCGACGAGCAGTACTTC.

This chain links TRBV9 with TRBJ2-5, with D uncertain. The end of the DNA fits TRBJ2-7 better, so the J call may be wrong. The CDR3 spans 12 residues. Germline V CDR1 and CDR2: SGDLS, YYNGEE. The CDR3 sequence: CASSPNFLEQYF. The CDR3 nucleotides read TGTGCCAGCAGCCCCAACTTCCTCGAGCAGTACTTC.

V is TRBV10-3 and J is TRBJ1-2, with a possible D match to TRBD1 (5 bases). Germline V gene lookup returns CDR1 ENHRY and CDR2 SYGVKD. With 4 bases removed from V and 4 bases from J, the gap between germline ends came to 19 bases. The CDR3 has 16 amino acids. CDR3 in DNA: TGTGCCATCAGTGGTTCACAGGTTCAGACCTTCTATGGCTACACCTTC. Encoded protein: CAISGSQVQTFYGYTF.

CDR3 in DNA: TGCGCCAGCAGCTTGGCTGGAATGGGGGCTTTCTTT. This gives the protein CASSLAGMGAFF. The genes are TRBV5-1 and TRBJ1-1; the D is unclear. Trimming left V 0 bases short and J 11 bases short, with 11 bases between. CDR3 length equals 12 residues. From germline, CDR1 is SGHRS and CDR2 YFSETQ.

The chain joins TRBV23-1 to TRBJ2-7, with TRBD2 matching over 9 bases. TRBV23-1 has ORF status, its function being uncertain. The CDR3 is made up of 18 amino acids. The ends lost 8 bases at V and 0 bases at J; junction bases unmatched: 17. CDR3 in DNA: TGCGCCAGCGCCCGGGAGGGCGGGAGGGCCCGGAACTCCTACGAGCAGTACTTC. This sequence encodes CASAREGGRARNSYEQYF.

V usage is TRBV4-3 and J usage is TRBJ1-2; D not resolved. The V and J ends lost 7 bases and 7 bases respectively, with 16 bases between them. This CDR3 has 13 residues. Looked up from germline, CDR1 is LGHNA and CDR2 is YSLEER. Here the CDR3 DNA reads TGCGCCAGCACCCTTTGGGGTTCGGGTGGCTACACCTTC. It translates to CASTLWGSGGYTF.